One and the same sample provided the 26 T cell receptor beta chains below, sequenced in a study of neurological immune-mediated disorders. MiXCR was run by TCRdb on the 5' RACE reads, yielding one entry per CDR3 protein. The table lists around 30,000 distinct CDR3 sequences, about 4.1% of them singletons, with roughly 25% in the top ten. The sample comprised CD4+ T cells from blood. The receptors come from a woman in her forties in good health.

This clonotype appeared many times. J is TRBJ2-1 and V is TRBV20-1; 8 bases are a match to TRBD2. V dropped 2 bases and J dropped 4; count of bases not matched to a gene: 16. Germline CDR1 DFQATT, CDR2 SNEGSKA (reference sequence). The CDR3 contains 18 residues. The CDR3 DNA reads TGCAGTGCTAGATCCCCTCCCGTGGGACTAGGTGTTTACAATGAGCAGTTCTTC. This codes for CSARSPPVGLGVYNEQFF.

This clonotype was seen repeatedly, ten times or more. The chain carries TRBV25-1 and TRBJ2-5; 7 nucleotides match TRBD2. Germline assignment: CDR1 MGHDK and CDR2 SYGVNS. V gave up 3 bases and J gave up 4 bases; unmatched junction bases: 17. The CDR3 covers 18 residues. CDR3 nucleotide sequence: TGTGCCAGCAGTGATCCCCCCCTTGTCGGAGGGAGGGGAGAGACCCAGTACTTC. This gives the protein CASSDPPLVGGRGETQYF.

This clonotype was counted many times. The V call is TRBV3-1, the J call TRBJ2-5, with TRBD2 matching 12 bases. V was clipped by 1 base and J by 6 bases; unmatched bases: 12. Germline V gene sequence: CDR1 LGHDT, CDR2 YNNKEL (reference sequence). The CDR3 spans 18 residues. CDR3 nucleotides: TGTGCCAGCAGCCAAGCGGCTAGCGGGAGGGGTCGTGGAAAGACCCAGTACTTC. Its translation: CASSQAASGRGRGKTQYF.

This clonotype was recorded many times. The gene calls are TRBV3-1 and TRBJ1-2; D remains unclear. The germline CDR1 and CDR2 sequences are LGHDT and YNNKEL (reference sequence). Trimming took 1 base from V and 3 from J, leaving 6 bases between them. This CDR3 has 13 residues. CDR3: CASSQGSYYGYTF. For the CDR3, the DNA is TGTGCCAGCAGCCAAGGGAGTTACTATGGCTACACCTTC.

The sample holds many counts of this clonotype. The gene calls are TRBV20-1 and TRBJ2-7; 9 nucleotides align to TRBD2. The CDR3 runs 12 residues. V lost 3 bases, J lost 6 bases, and 3 bases stayed unmatched. Germline V CDR1 and CDR2: DFQATT, SNEGSKA (reference sequence). The CDR3 reads CSASLAGAEQYF. The CDR3 region has the DNA TGCAGTGCTAGTTTAGCGGGAGCCGAGCAGTACTTC.

This clonotype was observed many times. This chain connects TRBV28 to TRBJ2-5; TRBD1 aligns across 7 bases. The CDR3 is 17 residues long. CDR1 is MDHEN, CDR2 SYDVKM, per germline. The trim removed 1 base at V and 5 bases at J, leaving 13 bases unmatched. The CDR3: CASSLFDPRQGRETQYF. CDR3 bases: TGTGCCAGCAGTTTATTCGACCCCCGACAGGGTCGGGAGACCCAGTACTTC.

This clonotype has at least ten counts. The rearrangement uses TRBV5-6 and TRBJ2-3; D gene uncertain. Trimming removed 2 bases at V and 1 base at J, with 5 bases between. CDR1 SGHDT and CDR2 YYEEEE come from the germline V gene. The CDR3 runs 13 residues. The CDR3: CASSFMGTDTQYF. The DNA for the CDR3 is TGTGCCAGCAGCTTTATGGGCACAGATACGCAGTATTTT.

This clonotype was detected ten times or more. The chain links TRBV12-3 or TRBV12-4 to TRBJ1-1; the D is unclear. Trimming left V 3 bases short and J 4 bases short, with 12 bases between. The CDR3 covers 14 residues. The CDR3, as DNA: TGTGCCAGCAGTTTTCTCGTATCGGTCACTGAAGCTTTCTTT. Its translation: CASSFLVSVTEAFF.

This clonotype was found many times. The chain employs TRBV5-1 and TRBJ2-1; a weak D match, TRBD1 (5 bases). The CDR3 covers 15 residues. Germline CDR1 SGHRS, CDR2 YFSETQ. The V end was cut by 0 bases, the J end by 4 bases, with 11 bases between. The CDR3 DNA is TGCGCCAGCAGCTTGGCCCCCCAGGGTTACAATGAGCAGTTCTTC. It codes for CASSLAPQGYNEQFF.

This clonotype was recorded at least ten times. The chain recombines TRBV6-2 or TRBV6-3 with TRBJ2-7; D may be TRBD2 (6 bases). V was cut by 6 bases and J by 0 bases, with 21 bases left in between. This CDR3 has 17 residues. Per germline, CDR1 MNHEY and CDR2 SVGEGT. The CDR3 protein is CASSPNRGSTHSYEQYF. The CDR3 DNA sequence: TGTGCCAGCAGCCCAAACCGGGGGAGTACCCACTCCTACGAGCAGTACTTC.

This clonotype was counted ten times or more. V gene TRBV12-3 or TRBV12-4 combines with J gene TRBJ2-1; D is undetermined. Trimming took off 5 bases at V and 6 bases at J, with 14 bases between the two ends. CDR3 size: 14 residues. CDR3 amino acids: CASSLGHTSNEQFF. DNA for the CDR3: TGTGCCAGCAGTCTAGGCCACACCAGCAATGAGCAGTTCTTC.

This clonotype was picked up many times. The chain combines TRBV5-1 with TRBJ2-5; no firm D call. CDR1 SGHRS and CDR2 YFSETQ come from the germline V gene. CDR3 length: 14 residues. Trimming left V 0 bases short and J 5 bases short, with 11 bases between. The CDR3 spells CASSLALASETQYF. CDR3 nucleotide sequence: TGCGCCAGCAGCTTGGCCTTGGCATCGGAGACCCAGTACTTC.

This clonotype was seen at least ten times. The chain recombines TRBV5-1 with TRBJ2-7, with 8 bases aligning to TRBD2. This CDR3 is 14 amino acids long. V shed 5 bases, J shed 0 bases, and the junction held 4 bases outside the gene matches. The germline V gene encodes CDR1 SGHRS and CDR2 YFSETQ. The CDR3 DNA reads TGCGCCAGCAGTCCCAGCGGGGGCTCCTACGAGCAGTACTTC. As protein: CASSPSGGSYEQYF.

This clonotype has at least ten counts. The chain carries TRBV6-6 and TRBJ2-4; the D is unclear. In germline, CDR1 is MNHNY, CDR2 SVGAGI (reference sequence). The length of the CDR3 is 14 residues. Trimming removed 6 bases from V and 0 bases from J, with 9 bases in between. CDR3 sequence reads: CASRRTVAKNIQYF. The CDR3 region has the DNA TGTGCCAGCAGGCGCACAGTAGCCAAAAACATTCAGTACTTC.

This clonotype was seen ten or more times. The gene calls are TRBV29-1 and TRBJ2-1; no definite D call. The length of the CDR3 is 16 residues. V was cut by 7 bases and J by 0 bases, with 19 bases left in between. Germline values: CDR1 SQVTM, CDR2 ANQGSEA. Here the CDR3 DNA reads TGCAGCGCAAAGTCCTGGGCGATAAGCTCCTACAATGAGCAGTTCTTC. Protein sequence: CSAKSWAISSYNEQFF.

In this sample, this clonotype turned up many times. This sequence joins TRBV5-1 and TRBJ2-7, with D possibly TRBD1 on 6 matching bases. The CDR3 is 16 amino acids. The V and J ends lost 4 bases and 1 base respectively, with 18 bases between them. Germline values: CDR1 SGHRS, CDR2 YFSETQ. The CDR3 reads CASSTTPGTSSYEQYF. Written as DNA, the CDR3 is TGCGCCAGCAGCACCACACCCGGGACATCTTCCTACGAGCAGTACTTC.

This clonotype has a count of ten or more. The chain combines TRBV5-1 with TRBJ1-1, with unresolved D. With 1 base removed from V and 0 bases from J, the gap between germline ends came to 19 bases. The length of the CDR3 is 18 residues. CDR1 and CDR2 (germline): SGHRS, YFSETQ. As DNA, the CDR3 is TGCGCCAGCAGCTTGTTGCCCCCAGTCGACGGGATGAACACTGAAGCTTTCTTT. Amino acids: CASSLLPPVDGMNTEAFF.

At least ten counts were recorded for this clonotype. This chain connects TRBV6-1 to TRBJ1-2; 11 nucleotides match TRBD1. V lost 0 bases, J lost 7 bases, and 4 bases stayed unmatched. CDR3 length: 15 residues. Germline V gene sequence: CDR1 MNHNS, CDR2 SASEGT. The CDR3 region is CASSEADRGPGGYTF. The CDR3 nucleotides are TGTGCCAGCAGTGAAGCGGACAGGGGGCCTGGTGGCTACACCTTC.

This clonotype was counted ten times or more. This rearrangement joins TRBV9 to TRBJ1-1; D perhaps matches TRBD1 (5 bases). The V end was cut by 0 bases, the J end by 8 bases, with 8 bases between. Germline CDR1 is SGDLS and CDR2 is YYNGEE. The length of the CDR3 is 12 residues. The CDR3 DNA is TGTGCCAGCAGCGTAGGTGAGGGGGAAGCTTTCTTT. This sequence encodes CASSVGEGEAFF.

This clonotype was counted ten times or more. The rearrangement links TRBV3-1 to TRBJ1-2; possibly TRBD1 for D (6 bases). CDR3 length: 14 amino acids. Per germline, CDR1 LGHDT and CDR2 YNNKEL (reference sequence). Trimming pared 2 bases from V and 4 bases from J, leaving 11 bases between. This chain's CDR3 is CASSQRGRSYGYTF. The CDR3 DNA is TGTGCCAGCAGCCAACGGGGGCGAAGCTATGGCTACACCTTC.

This clonotype was seen repeatedly, ten times or more. The V call is TRBV5-5, the J call TRBJ2-1, with D unresolved. The CDR3 has 11 amino acids. Per the germline V gene, CDR1 is SGHKS and CDR2 is YYEKEE (reference sequence). Trimming left V 2 bases short and J 9 bases short, with 6 bases between. The chain's CDR3 is CASSLGREQFF. CDR3 coding DNA: TGTGCCAGCAGCTTAGGGCGTGAGCAGTTCTTC.

This clonotype was recorded many times. This rearrangement joins TRBV28 to TRBJ2-2; D ambiguous. The CDR3 contains 13 residues. Trimming shortened V by 6 bases and J by 6 bases, and 11 bases separated the two germline ends. Germline loops: CDR1 MDHEN, CDR2 SYDVKM. The CDR3 loop is CASSLEWPGELFF. CDR3 sequence (DNA): TGTGCCAGCAGCCTAGAATGGCCCGGGGAGCTGTTTTTT.

This clonotype was counted a few times. The chain carries TRBV4-2 and TRBJ2-2; D call uncertain. V dropped 0 bases and J dropped 5 bases, with 7 bases sitting between them. CDR1 LGHNA and CDR2 YNFKEQ come from the germline V gene. This CDR3 is 14 amino acids long. The CDR3 is CASSQDITTGELFF. The CDR3 DNA sequence: TGTGCCAGCAGCCAAGACATAACTACCGGGGAGCTGTTTTTT.

The sample holds many counts of this clonotype. This chain joins TRBV20-1 and TRBJ2-5, with a weak D call TRBD1 (5 bases). This CDR3 contains 16 residues. The germline V and J ends were trimmed by 2 bases and 1 base, with 17 bases remaining between them. Germline CDR1 DFQATT, CDR2 SNEGSKA (reference sequence). CDR3 in DNA: TGCAGTGCTAGATCCATCGACAGACGGGTCCAAGAGACCCAGTACTTC. Translation gives CSARSIDRRVQETQYF.

In this sample, this clonotype turned up many times. V is TRBV5-5 and J is TRBJ1-4; D gene ambiguous. CDR1 is SGHKS, CDR2 YYEKEE, per germline (reference sequence). CDR3 length equals 14 residues. V lost 2 bases to trimming and J lost 2 bases, with 7 bases between them. The CDR3 region has the DNA TGTGCCAGCAGCTTCGTAAGGACTAATGAAAAACTGTTTTTT. It translates to CASSFVRTNEKLFF.

This clonotype was observed many times. The chain couples TRBV29-1 to TRBJ1-6, with D possibly being TRBD1 (5 bases). Germline V lookup: CDR1 SQVTM, CDR2 ANQGSEA. The CDR3 extends over 13 amino acids. The V and J ends lost 4 bases and 10 bases respectively, with 14 bases between them. The CDR3 coding sequence is TGCAGCGTTGCTTTGCAGGAGGGGTCACCCCTCCACTTT. It encodes CSVALQEGSPLHF.